The 22 T cell receptor beta chains below all came from one sample that was sequenced in a study of blood T cell repertoires in COVID-19. Profiled with immunoSEQ multiplex PCR; TCRdb holds only in-frame clones, not every one. This table has about 300,000 clones, around nine tenths appearing once. Sequencing was done on a sample of PBMCs or T cells enriched from blood (not recorded which). The receptor set was obtained from a woman younger than 35 who had recovered from COVID-19.

This clone occurred once. V gene TRBV5-4 combines with J gene TRBJ2-7; TRBD2 agrees at 7 bases. In germline, CDR1 is SGHNT, CDR2 YYREEE (reference sequence). V gave up 4 bases and J gave up 2 bases; unmatched junction bases: 6. The CDR3 runs to 14 residues. The CDR3 bases are TGTGCCAGCAGCCGAGTAGCGGGCGCCTACGAGCAGTACTTC. The encoded protein is CASSRVAGAYEQYF.

The chain uses TRBV9 and TRBJ2-5; D ambiguous. The V gene's germline CDR1 is SGDLS and CDR2 YYNGEE. The CDR3 spans 14 residues. The V gene lost 0 bases and the J gene lost 5 bases, with 11 bases spanning the gap. The CDR3 loop reads CASSVDPRAETQYF. Written as DNA, the CDR3 is TGTGCCAGCAGCGTAGATCCGCGTGCGGAGACCCAGTACTTC.

The J gene is TRBJ1-1, the V gene TRBV7-9; D is uncertain. V lost 0 bases and J 2 bases, leaving 4 bases between the germline ends. The CDR3 spans 13 residues. The germline V gene has CDR1 SEHNR and CDR2 FQNEAQ (reference sequence). The CDR3, as DNA: TGTGCCAGCAGCTTAGCCGGTAACACTGAAGCTTTCTTT. Amino acids: CASSLAGNTEAFF.

This clone was observed a single time. V gene TRBV5-1 combines with J gene TRBJ2-3, with D tentatively TRBD1 (6 bases). The CDR3 length is 15 residues. Germline loops: CDR1 SGHRS, CDR2 YFSETQ. V was cut by 0 bases and J by 3 bases, with 11 bases left in between. The CDR3 protein is CASSLDGGATDTQYF. DNA of the CDR3: TGCGCCAGCAGCTTGGATGGGGGCGCGACAGATACGCAGTATTTT.

V is TRBV6-2 or TRBV6-3 and J is TRBJ2-3; tentative D call: TRBD2 (6 bases). The CDR3 covers 19 residues. Germline CDR1 MNHEY, CDR2 SVGEGT. V lost 0 bases and J 2 bases, leaving 21 bases between the germline ends. This CDR3 reads CASSYSENLDYLITDTQYF. The CDR3 DNA reads TGTGCCAGCAGTTACTCAGAGAATTTGGACTACCTTATCACAGATACGCAGTATTTT.

This clone was seen a handful of times. The V gene is TRBV10-3, the J gene TRBJ2-7, with TRBD2 identical over 10 bases. From germline, CDR1 is ENHRY and CDR2 SYGVKD. The CDR3 loop spans 14 amino acids. V dropped 2 bases and J dropped 3; count of bases not matched to a gene: 1. CDR3 amino acids: CAISEASGGYEQYF. In DNA, the CDR3 is TGTGCCATCAGTGAGGCTAGCGGGGGCTACGAGCAGTACTTC.

This clone was picked up one time. The J gene is TRBJ2-3, the V gene TRBV27; D is possibly TRBD1 (6 bases). V lost 1 base, J lost 4 bases, and 12 bases lay in between. The CDR3 is 15 residues long. The germline CDR1 and CDR2 sequences are MNHEY and SMNVEV (reference sequence). CDR3 DNA: TGTGCCAGCAGTTTATGGTCCAGGGGAGCAGATACGCAGTATTTT. Amino acid sequence: CASSLWSRGADTQYF.

The CDR3: CASSEGQNTEAFF. CDR3 sequence (DNA): TGTGCCAGCAGCGAGGGGCAAAACACTGAAGCTTTCTTT. This chain joins TRBV9 and TRBJ1-1, with D perhaps matching TRBD1 (5 bases). V lost 3 bases, J lost 2 bases, and 8 bases lay in between. Germline V gene data show CDR1 as SGDLS and CDR2 as YYNGEE. This CDR3 comprises 13 residues. Full variable domain (outside the CDR3, taken from reference TRBV9 and TRBJ1-1): DSGVTQTPKHLITATGQRVTLRCSPRSGDLSVYWYQQSLDQGLQFLIQYYNGEERAKGNILERFSAQQFPDLHSELNLSSLELGDSALYFCASSEGQNTEAFFGQGTRLTVV.

Points on this clone: The sample contains more than one DNA sequence encoding this CDR3. This chain's CDR3 is CAWSVTGYGYTF. In nucleotides, the CDR3 is TGTGCCTGGAGTGTAACGGGGTATGGCTACACCTTC. The chain links TRBV30 to TRBJ1-2; D gene ambiguous. From germline, CDR1 is GTSNPN and CDR2 SVGIG (reference sequence). The CDR3 is 12 amino acids. V lost 0 bases to trimming and J lost 5 bases, with 7 bases between them.

This rearrangement joins TRBV28 to TRBJ2-5; 8 bases agree with TRBD1. The CDR3 is 15 amino acids. The J segment lost 1 base and the V segment lost 2 bases, leaving 3 bases of the junction unmatched. From germline, CDR1 is MDHEN and CDR2 SYDVKM. DNA for the CDR3: TGTGCCAGCAGTTTAATGACAGGGGCCCAAGAGACCCAGTACTTC. It specifies CASSLMTGAQETQYF.

The rearrangement joins TRBV25-1 to TRBJ1-4, with 7 nucleotides matching TRBD1. J was trimmed by 7 bases and V by 1 base; bases with no gene match: 6. This CDR3 is built from 15 residues. The germline gives CDR1 MGHDK, CDR2 SYGVNS. The CDR3, as DNA: TGTGCCAGCAGTGAATGGCGGTCAGGGGGTGAAAAACTGTTTTTT. It yields the protein CASSEWRSGGEKLFF.

The chain couples TRBV6-1 to TRBJ1-6, with 7 bases that match TRBD1. CDR1 is MNHNS, CDR2 SASEGT, per germline. Trimming removed 6 bases from V and 7 bases from J; junction bases left unmatched: 6. This CDR3 is built from 14 residues. CDR3 nucleotide sequence: TGTGCCAGCAGCAACAGGGGTCGGAATTCACCCCTCCACTTT. Translation gives CASSNRGRNSPLHF.

This chain uses TRBV5-1 with TRBJ1-2; D might be TRBD1 (6 bases). Germline loops: CDR1 SGHRS, CDR2 YFSETQ. The CDR3 loop spans 16 amino acids. The V end was cut by 0 bases, the J end by 4 bases, with 16 bases between. The chain's CDR3 is CASSLAGMDRSYGYTF. The CDR3 DNA reads TGCGCCAGCAGCTTGGCCGGGATGGACAGAAGCTATGGCTACACCTTC.

The chain couples TRBV6-4 to TRBJ2-1, with 10 positions matching TRBD2. The CDR3 is 16 residues long. V shed 0 bases and J 2 bases; nucleotides not matched to a gene: 1. CDR1 is MRHNA and CDR2 is SNTAGT in the germline V gene. The CDR3 region has the DNA TGTGCCAGCAGTGACTCAAGCGGGAGGGCCTACAATGAGCAGTTCTTC. As protein: CASSDSSGRAYNEQFF.

The chain employs TRBV28 and TRBJ2-1; a possible D gene is TRBD2 (5 bases). The V and J ends lost 8 bases and 5 bases respectively, with 7 bases between them. Germline V gives CDR1 MDHEN, CDR2 SYDVKM. The CDR3 consists of 11 residues. The CDR3 loop is CASVGDNEQFF. The CDR3 DNA is TGTGCCAGCGTCGGGGACAATGAGCAGTTCTTC.

The rearrangement links TRBV7-2 to TRBJ1-6, with D possibly TRBD1 on 5 matching bases. Germline CDR1 SGHTA, CDR2 FQGNSA. This CDR3 region has 14 residues. Trimming pared 3 bases from V and 5 bases from J, leaving 8 bases between. The CDR3 region is CASSFGGNNSPLHF. CDR3 DNA: TGTGCCAGCAGCTTCGGGGGGAATAATTCACCCCTCCACTTT.

The V gene is TRBV5-1, the J gene TRBJ2-3, with TRBD2 as a possible D gene (6 bases). The germline gives CDR1 SGHRS, CDR2 YFSETQ. The CDR3 extends over 17 amino acids. Trimming removed 4 bases from V and 2 bases from J, with 20 bases in between. This CDR3 is CASSKDVGGRTTDTQYF. The CDR3 DNA sequence: TGCGCCAGCAGCAAGGATGTGGGAGGAAGAACCACAGATACGCAGTATTTT.

The chain joins TRBV28 to TRBJ2-1; D gene uncertain. Germline values: CDR1 MDHEN, CDR2 SYDVKM. With 6 bases removed from V and 3 bases from J, the gap between germline ends came to 12 bases. The CDR3 extends over 14 amino acids. In nucleotides, the CDR3 is TGTGCCAGCAGCCCGCGTAGACTCTACAATGAGCAGTTCTTC. Translating it yields CASSPRRLYNEQFF.

The CDR3 DNA follows: TGTGCCAGCAGCGCACTGCCCGGGACAGGGGGCAGGAATTCACCCCTCCACTTT. Translating gives CASSALPGTGGRNSPLHF. The rearrangement links TRBV9 to TRBJ1-6; 12 bases fit TRBD1. From germline, CDR1 is SGDLS and CDR2 YYNGEE. The CDR3 is 18 residues long. The J segment lost 7 bases and the V segment lost 3 bases, leaving 11 bases of the junction unmatched.

The CDR3 sequence is CASSLPLSSYNEQFF. CDR3 in DNA: TGTGCCAGCAGCCTACCCCTAAGCTCCTACAATGAGCAGTTCTTC. V and J are TRBV7-9 and TRBJ2-1; D remains unclear. Germline CDR1 reads SEHNR; CDR2 reads FQNEAQ (reference sequence). The CDR3 extends over 15 amino acids. V lost 5 bases and J 0 bases, leaving 11 bases between the germline ends.

The chain links TRBV21-1 to TRBJ2-3; the table calls TRBD2, which could not be checked here. TRBV21-1 is tagged as a pseudogene. CDR3 length: 16 residues. The CDR3 nucleotides read TGTGCCAGCAACACCAAGGAGAGACGAAGCACAGATACGCAGTATTTT. Its protein product is CASNTKERRSTDTQYF.

This rearrangement joins TRBV5-8 to TRBJ2-1; TRBD2 matches at 7 bases. This CDR3 has 15 residues. The trim removed 0 bases at V and 4 bases at J, leaving 4 bases unmatched. Germline V gene sequence: CDR1 SGHTS, CDR2 YDEGEE. In nucleotides, the CDR3 is TGTGCCAGCAGCTTGGGACTAGCCAGATACAATGAGCAGTTCTTC. Its protein product is CASSLGLARYNEQFF.